The rows below give T cell receptor beta chains drawn from one sample of a study of T cell repertoires in cytomegalovirus infection. TCRdb reanalysed the reads using MiXCR and keeps one entry per CDR3 protein. The repertoire consists of about 330,000 distinct CDR3 sequences, with more than 8% occurring once and the leading ten covering over 3.5%. Sample: PBMCs. The source is a human donor in good health (CMV status not recorded). Some clones in this sample may be carry-over from other donors' samples. The CDR3 runs from the conserved cysteine through the conserved F or W. A D gene is named only where the DNA matches it firmly. Expanded clones get a size class; other rows say once, few or many, or leave the size out.

cdr3_nt cdr3_aa j_call v_call clone_size d_call cdr3_length
TGTGCCAGCAGTGTACAGGGGCCCGCTTCCTACGAGCAGTACTTC CASSVQGPASYEQYF TRBJ2-7 TRBV28 . TRBD1 15
TGTGCCAGCAGCGAAAGTCCGGGCGCAGATACGCAGTATTTT CASSESPGADTQYF TRBJ2-3 TRBV9 few . 14
TGTGCCAGCAGCTTAGCAAGAGCCAACACTGAAGCTTTCTTT CASSLARANTEAFF TRBJ1-1 TRBV7-2 many . 14
TGTGCCAGCGCGGGGGGGGCGAGTAGGAATGAGCAGTTCTTC CASAGGASRNEQFF TRBJ2-1 TRBV12-3/TRBV12-4 . TRBD2 14
TGTGCCAGCAGCTTTTCGGCGGGTTACACTGAAGCTTTCTTT CASSFSAGYTEAFF TRBJ1-1 TRBV7-2 few . 14
TGTGCCAGCAGTTTAGGTCCACCAAACTCCTACGAGCAGTACTTC CASSLGPPNSYEQYF TRBJ2-7 TRBV27 . . 15
TGTGCCACCAGCAGCCCTAGGGAGGGCACGGGGTTTGGTGAAAAACTGTTTTTT CATSSPREGTGFGEKLFF TRBJ1-4 TRBV15 many . 18
TGTGCCAGCAGGGCTCCCCCCGAGCAGTACTTC CASRAPPEQYF TRBJ2-7 TRBV6-8 few . 11
TGTGCCAGTAGTATAGAGGAGCGCGGTGAAGCTTTCTTT CASSIEERGEAFF TRBJ1-1 TRBV19 . . 13
TGTGCCAGCAGGGGAGTGGACAGGGGCGAGCAGTACTTC CASRGVDRGEQYF TRBJ2-7 TRBV12-3/TRBV12-4 . TRBD1 13
TGTGCCAGCAGCTTTCTCCGGAGCTCCTACGAGCAGTACTTC CASSFLRSSYEQYF TRBJ2-7 TRBV5-5 . . 14
TGTGCCAGCAGCTACCAGGGGGCGAAGGGTGAAAAACTGTTTTTT CASSYQGAKGEKLFF TRBJ1-4 TRBV7-2 many TRBD1 15
TGTGCCAGCAGTTGGCCAGCGGCTGGGGATAATGAGCAGTTCTTC CASSWPAAGDNEQFF TRBJ2-1 TRBV12-3/TRBV12-4 many . 15
TGCGCCAGCAGCCAAGACGGCCTAGAATTAGACGAGCAGTACTTC CASSQDGLELDEQYF TRBJ2-7 TRBV4-3 . . 15
TGTGCCAGCAGCTCAACACCATTAAGGAGGGGCGACAATGGCTACACCTTC CASSSTPLRRGDNGYTF TRBJ1-2 TRBV5-4 many . 17
TGTGCCAGCAGCTTTCACACCGTGGGGGAGACGGGAAACACCATATATTTT CASSFHTVGETGNTIYF TRBJ1-3 TRBV7-2 many . 17
TGTGCCAGCAGTACCCTGGAGGGACAGGGTGATGATGAGCAGTTCTTC CASSTLEGQGDDEQFF TRBJ2-1 TRBV12-3/TRBV12-4 many TRBD1 16
TGTGCCAGCAGTCAGGACCAAGTCTATGGCTACACCTTC CASSQDQVYGYTF TRBJ1-2 TRBV12-3/TRBV12-4 many . 13
TGTGCCAGCAGTGACCCGGGACAGGGCTACGAGCAGTACTTC CASSDPGQGYEQYF TRBJ2-7 TRBV6-2/TRBV6-3 few TRBD1 14
TGTGCCATCAGTTCGGGACTCTCCAGGTCTGGGGCCAACGTCCTGACTTTC CAISSGLSRSGANVLTF TRBJ2-6 TRBV10-3 . . 17
TGTGCCAGCAGCATGACCGGGACAGGAGATCAGCCCCAGCATTTT CASSMTGTGDQPQHF TRBJ1-5 TRBV7-2 many TRBD1 15
TGTGCCAGCACCTTCACCTCGCTGTACCAAGAGACCCAGTACTTC CASTFTSLYQETQYF TRBJ2-5 TRBV7-9 . . 15